This TCR beta chain was identified during a study of blood T cells in healthy people across ages. For this clonotype: Its antigen remains unknown.

Deletions cut 10 bases from V and 2 bases from J, with 9 bases between. The CDR3 runs to 13 residues. Germline V lookup: CDR1 SNHLY, CDR2 FYNNEI. Study-wide findings and caveats: Without sorted subsets, naive and antigen-experienced compartments could not be conclusively compared.

PCR was performed a second time for about 6 to 12 cycles using a sample-barcoded 5' primer and a J-beta primer mix. TCRdb re-called the 5' RACE reads through MiXCR, storing one row per CDR3 protein. The table has about 640,000 distinct CDR3 sequences, about 53% seen once; the top ten hold around 37%. This sequence joins TRBV2 and TRBJ2-6; D is uncertain. The sample taken for sequencing was blood. The clonotype was recovered from a man between 60 and 75 years old in good health. CDR3 coding DNA: TGTGCCACCGTGGGAACTGGGGCCAACGTCCTGACTTTC. Translating gives CATVGTGANVLTF.